This T cell receptor (beta chain) is from a study of blood T cells in healthy people across ages. Study summary: Roughly one uniquely barcoded beta molecule per two T cells was captured.

A second PCR, run for about 6 to 11 cycles, used a sample-barcoded 5' primer plus a J-beta primer mix. TCRdb analysed the 5' RACE reads with MiXCR anew, one entry per CDR3 protein. The sample has approximately 900,000 distinct CDR3 sequences; about 44% are singletons. Staff drew around 10 milliliters of peripheral blood from each donor. The clonotype comes from a man aged 25-40 years in good health. The sequenced sample consisted of blood.

The CDR3, as DNA: TGCGCCAGCAGCTTGGCAGGAGATTGGAATGAGCAGTTCTTC. It encodes CASSLAGDWNEQFF. The chain has TRBV5-1 and TRBJ2-1; D unresolved. Germline V gives CDR1 SGHRS, CDR2 YFSETQ. The CDR3 sequence is 14 residues long. The ends were cut back, 0 bases at V and 7 bases at J, with 11 bases in the middle.